This T cell receptor beta chain was observed in a study of OX40 agonist ivuxolimab in advanced cancers. Profiling relied on immunoSEQ multiplex PCR, and the TCRdb table lists in-frame clones only, not all of them. The data contain tens of thousands of clones, approximately 90% of them singletons. Sequenced here: CD4+ or CD8+ T cells sorted from blood, sampled in a trial of the OX40 agonist ivuxolimab. This receptor was obtained from an adult with an advanced solid tumor such as melanoma, head and neck, liver or kidney cancer.

CDR3 nucleotides: TGTGCCAGCAGCCGCGGACCAGCCTACGAGCAGTACTTC. Protein product: CASSRGPAYEQYF. The chain carries TRBV6-5 and TRBJ2-7; D uncertain. From germline, CDR1 is MNHEY and CDR2 SVGAGI. Trimming shortened V by 6 bases and J by 2 bases, and 11 bases separated the two germline ends. This CDR3 region has 13 residues.